What follows is one T cell receptor (beta chain) and its context. What antigen it recognizes has not been identified. No base quality values were provided; no much bigger clone lies one nucleotide off. Library method: the immunoSEQ multiplex PCR assay. For the multiplex PCR, a mixture combining 60 forward primers for TCR Vbeta segments and 13 reverse primers for TCR Jbeta segments was used. A multiplex PCR assay on genomic DNA amplified the CDR3 region of rearranged TCR beta genes. On the Illumina HiSeq System, the amplified TCR beta libraries were sequenced as 87-base-pair reads. On the authors' methods: A later analysis tallied roughly 76 million unique TCR beta chains across the 640 or so repertoires, and 10 million to 11 million of those chains were shared by two or more donors. To remove PCR and sequencing errors, raw reads were error-corrected and collapsed into unique sequences using a nearest-neighbor algorithm that merged closely related sequences. To assign V, D and J gene segments, CDR3 sequences were aligned to IMGT reference sequences. Each retained sequence needed at least a six-nucleotide match to both a V gene segment and a J gene segment. A rearrangement was called productive if the CDR3 had no stop codons and remained in frame with V and J, and every other rearrangement was called non-productive. CDR3 was defined according to IMGT convention as the region running from the second conserved V-encoded cysteine to the conserved J-encoded phenylalanine. Sequences without an unambiguous match to a single V gene segment were excluded from the earlier analysis of about 640 of the donors. In an earlier analysis of several hundred of the donors, V segments were called functional above 56.7% productive rearrangements and were called segregating when the between-donor standard deviation exceeded 5%. To diagnose cytomegalovirus status from the catalog of TCR beta chain sequences, a statistical classification framework was built. In a later analysis, V and J genes were assigned by comparing TCR nucleotide sequences against IMGT/GENE-DB human TR gene sequences. A later analysis assigned CDR3 sequences and most-parsimonious VDJ recombination scenarios with the TCRdist pipeline. In a later analysis, every TCR beta chain was defined by the combination of its CDR3 amino acid sequence and its V-gene family, and reads without a unique V-gene family were dropped. A later analysis removed nearly 600 highly shared, low-generation-probability nucleotide sequences to deal with suspected cross-contamination and a sequencing artifact. For each public chain, a later analysis derived a clonal expansion index from normalized ranks of inferred template counts within each repertoire. A later analysis computed generation probabilities with a VDJ recombination model fitted to out-of-frame rearrangements, and checked the results against IGoR. In a later analysis, hypergeometric tests were used to score TCR-TCR, TCR-HLA and TCR-CMV co-occurrence, with a repertoire-size bias correction applied to TCR pairs. A later analysis estimated false discovery rates by permuting HLA or CMV assignments 20 times. In a later analysis, co-occurring TCRs were grouped with DBSCAN, and TCRdist sequence similarity was added when clustering was performed within HLA-allele-positive subsets. Repertoires with fewer than 30,000 or more than 120,000 public chains, plus five repertoires with anomalous nucleotide sharing, were excluded from co-occurrence clustering. TCRdb holds this immuneACCESS table with in-frame rearrangements only. Some clones are missing; in checked studies, unresolved V genes explain under half, and the rest has no known cause. The V and J calls and clone size come from that table; D and trimming were worked out from the DNA. The sample data list more than 150,000 clones, and 80% of these were observed just once. In total, the top ten clones hold about 5.7% of the sample.

This sample is part of a study of cytomegalovirus exposure and HLA in healthy donors (dated by TCRdb to about 2017). At the level of the whole study: In an earlier analysis of some 610 of the donors, approximately 260 Gb of sequence data and just under 120 million unique TCR beta sequences from 180 million or so T cells were reported. A later analysis re-analyzed previously published TCR beta repertoires from approximately 670 donors and added high-resolution HLA genotyping to study TCR occurrence patterns. Every repertoire in the discovery cohort had been generated on one and the same sequencing platform. Of the roughly 420 genotyped donors, approximately 81% were placed in the genetic ancestry cluster associated with self-reported Caucasian donors. The study was designed to test whether signatures of past pathogen exposure could be identified by cataloging public T cell receptors. Donor age, sex, ethnicity and CMV serostatus were compiled together with the repertoire data. A later genetic analysis used genome-wide SNP genotypes for about 60% of the roughly 670 donors, treating that subset as a discovery cohort. An early release covering 500 to 750 HLA-typed donors comprised roughly 300 gigabases of sequencing data and 65 million to 100 million unique TCR sequences. To predict cytomegalovirus infection status, the study combined high-throughput TCR immunosequencing, statistical association of individual TCRs with disease status, and machine learning. The number of donors typed differed by locus, with about 629-630 for A, B, C, DRB1 and DQB1, around 520 for DQA1, nearly 610 for DPA1, and around 450 for DPB1. On average, roughly 240,000 unique TCR beta nucleotide sequences were sequenced per donor among 300 to 500 genotyped donors of the cohort, with 15% to 20% of those sequences being non-productive. The T cell repertoires of under 750 subjects were profiled by immunosequencing and related to cytomegalovirus serostatus. Class I and class II HLA loci were covered by the typing at four-digit resolution. A separate validation cohort of roughly 120 different subjects was used in addition to the roughly 700-subject first cohort. An earlier analysis of approximately 580 of the donors used high-throughput TCR beta sequencing to judge whether each TCR beta V gene segment behaved as functional or pseudogenic. Because of strong linkage in the cohort, five DR-DQ haplotypes were treated as single units for association and clustering. In the later analysis, no new phenotypic data were used to find candidate immune exposures; instead, reliance was placed on TCR beta sequences and their occurrence across donors.

The cohort comprised fewer than 750 healthy bone marrow donors. Cohort members were all nominally healthy when sampled, although unrecorded immune exposures were likely present. The donor tested CMV seropositive, placing the donor among the 250 to 350 seropositive members of the cohort. Every donor gave a peripheral blood sample, and the peripheral blood mononuclear cells from that sample were used for TCR beta sequencing. The Qiagen DNeasy Blood Extraction Kit was used to extract genomic DNA from the blood cell samples. The CDR3, from cysteine to phenylalanine, totals 14 residues. Of all the DNA, just the CDR3 is kept, 42 bases in frame from base 1. V lost 0 bases and J lost 7 bases, and the count of bases not matched to a germline gene is 3. From a lookup of the germline V gene (reference sequence), CDR1 and CDR2 are SGHNT and YYREEE. Broad study findings and their caveats: In a later analysis, the rate of TCR association differed among HLA loci, with DRB1 alleles having the most associated TCRs and HLA-C alleles having the fewest. Some IMGT-functional V segments, including TRBV6-2 and TRBV6-3, could not be distinguished by the 87-base-pair reads and were therefore excluded. The authors suggested that the approach could potentially be extended to other disease states and immunological phenotypes. Compared with the approximately 670-donor mean, donors in an Asian-associated ancestry cluster had fewer N-insertions in productive TCRs, according to a later genetic analysis. A later analysis reported that several top co-occurrence clusters appeared linked to parvovirus B19, influenza, CMV and Epstein-Barr virus. A further reported finding was that TCR beta sequences accurately predicted the HLA-A and HLA-B alleles for most subjects in the first cohort. Sequencing depth was assumed to be roughly uniform across donors in the presence/absence analyses, though that assumption may not hold. In an earlier analysis of approximately 590 of the donors, most TCR beta V segments appeared in productive rearrangements about 90% or about 30% of the time, broadly matching IMGT annotations. According to a later analysis, most CMV-associated TCR beta chains appeared to be HLA-restricted, and the HLA associations seemed to be driven largely by CMV exposure. Correlated functional status among segregating V segments might be attributable to linkage disequilibrium, but an unknown experimental factor could not be ruled out. Specific HLA alleles were associated with over 15,000 TCR beta sequences at a false discovery rate of 0.05 in a later analysis. The classifier was reported to diagnose cytomegalovirus status with high specificity and sensitivity in both the original cohort and the validation cohort. The cohort was sequenced for TCR beta chains only, and without alpha or paired-chain data the features that could be detected were limited. A total of some 180 TCR beta chains were listed by the study as associated with cytomegalovirus. The only immune exposure information available for the cohort was CMV serostatus. Most TCR sequences were observed very rarely across donors, whereas some public TCRs were present in many individuals. A group of highly shared sequence variants was considered likely to be a technical artifact of the sequencing pipeline. Compared with equally common non-associated chains, HLA-associated TCR beta chains in a later analysis were more clonally expanded and had lower generation probabilities. Because counts were too low, some 17 rarely observed V segments, including chromosome 9 orphons, were left out of the earlier analysis of a few hundred of the donors. When HLA alleles, especially DR and DQ, strongly co-occurred, TCR associations were difficult to assign to individual alleles. Because some donors lacked HLA typing at each locus, the association tests relied only on the typed subset. In vitro tests confirmed that a few of the cytomegalovirus-associated TCR beta chains recognize cytomegalovirus antigens. A later genetic analysis associated a missense DCLRE1C variant with V-gene and J-gene trimming of TCR beta chains, and an independent cohort replicated the association.

The chain uses TRBV5-4 and TRBJ2-1; the central 8 bases match TRBD2. This TCR derives from a man in his forties or fifties in good health and CMV-seropositive. The sample comprised PBMCs. The sequence in DNA is TGTGCCAGCAGCTTGGACCCGGGGGGGAATGAGCAGTTCTTC. Its protein is CASSLDPGGNEQFF.